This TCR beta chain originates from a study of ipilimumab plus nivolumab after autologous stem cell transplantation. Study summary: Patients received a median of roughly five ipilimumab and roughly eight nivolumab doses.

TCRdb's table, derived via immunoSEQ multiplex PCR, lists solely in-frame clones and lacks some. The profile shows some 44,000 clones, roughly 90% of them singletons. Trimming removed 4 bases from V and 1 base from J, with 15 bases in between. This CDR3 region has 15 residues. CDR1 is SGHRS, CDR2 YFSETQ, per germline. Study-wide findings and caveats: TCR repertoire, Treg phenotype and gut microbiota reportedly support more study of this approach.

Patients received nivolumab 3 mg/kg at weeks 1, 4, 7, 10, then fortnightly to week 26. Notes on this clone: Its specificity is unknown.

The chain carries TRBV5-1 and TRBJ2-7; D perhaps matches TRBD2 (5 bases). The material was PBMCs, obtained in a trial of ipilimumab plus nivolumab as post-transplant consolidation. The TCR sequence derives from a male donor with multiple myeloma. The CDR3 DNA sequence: TGCGCCAGCAGCCCGGCGACGGGGATATCCTACGAGCAGTACTTC. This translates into CASSPATGISYEQYF.